This note documents a single TCR beta chain sequence. Antigen unknown. The ends were cut back, 1 base at V and 2 bases at J, with 16 bases in the middle. The CDR3 sequence is 17 residues long. Looked up from germline, CDR1 is SGHAT and CDR2 is FQNNGV. The data derive from a study of shared clonotypes between healthy human individuals. The authors split each subset's genomic DNA evenly across several immunoSEQ plates. How the authors handled the data: ImmunoSEQ junction-only sequences lacked quality scores, so their filtering differed. Sequencing used immunoSEQ multiplex PCR; TCRdb keeps in-frame clones, though not all of them. The DNA gave D and trimming, while V, J and clone size come from that table. The sample has some 530,000 clones; 81% are singletons. The study's findings and limits: Since donors were few, the genetic and exposure-history diversity represented was limited.

Caucasian adults living in Nashville, Tennessee, provided all samples. The receptor was isolated from a woman between 40 and 50 years old in good health. Some clones in this sample may be carry-over from other donors' samples. Sequenced material: PBMCs. This chain connects TRBV11-2 to TRBJ2-3; a possible D gene is TRBD2 (6 bases). CDR3 amino acids: CASSLGVSGVYTDTQYF. The DNA of the CDR3 is TGTGCCAGCAGCTTAGGGGTCTCGGGAGTTTACACAGATACGCAGTATTTT. Supplemented by reference TRBV11-2 and TRBJ2-3, the full variable domain reads EAGVAQSPRYKIIEKRQSVAFWCNPISGHATLYWYQQILGQGPKLLIQFQNNGVVDDSQLPKDRFSAERLKGVDSTLKIQPAKLEDSAVYLCASSLGVSGVYTDTQYFGPGTRLTVL.